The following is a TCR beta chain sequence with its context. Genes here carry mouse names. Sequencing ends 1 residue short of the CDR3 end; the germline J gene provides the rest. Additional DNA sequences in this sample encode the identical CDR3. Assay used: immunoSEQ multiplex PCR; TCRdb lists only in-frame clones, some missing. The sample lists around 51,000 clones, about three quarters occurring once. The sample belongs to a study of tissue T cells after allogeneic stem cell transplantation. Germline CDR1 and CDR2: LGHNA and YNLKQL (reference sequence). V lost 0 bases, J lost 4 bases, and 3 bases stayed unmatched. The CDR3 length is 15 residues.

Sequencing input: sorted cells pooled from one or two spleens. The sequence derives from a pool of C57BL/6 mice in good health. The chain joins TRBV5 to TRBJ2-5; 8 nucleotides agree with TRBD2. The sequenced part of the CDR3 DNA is TGTGCCAGCAGCCAAGACTGGGGGGTAGAAGACACCCAGTAC. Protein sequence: CASSQDWGVEDTQY. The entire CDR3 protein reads CASSQDWGVEDTQYF.